The clone carrying this T cell receptor (beta chain) has a single count. Its antigen is not identified. This sample is drawn from a study of blood T cells in healthy people across ages. The wider study: Using template switching, researchers captured about one barcoded beta molecule for each two T cells. Study observations and caveats: Whereas aged donors had fewer naive CD4+ cells, long-lived donors had more of them and higher diversity. One million T cells yielded diversity estimates that were considered underestimates.

With 4 bases clipped from V and 2 bases from J, the junction kept 1 base outside the gene matches. There are 14 residues in the CDR3. The germline gives CDR1 SGHRS, CDR2 YFSETQ. Together with a sample-barcoded 5' primer, a J-beta primer mix was included in a second PCR lasting roughly 6 to 12 cycles. TCRdb called the 5' RACE reads again in MiXCR, with one record for every CDR3 protein. The data contain some 1,000,000 distinct CDR3 sequences, roughly a quarter of them singletons. These sequences were also reported in another study, on T cells of mothers and their children. From that report: Every mother supplied over 9 million TCR beta CDR3 reads and every child 2.5 million to 3.5 million.

The receptor was isolated from a girl aged 2-9 years in good health. The chain carries TRBV5-1 and TRBJ2-3, with 10 bases identical to TRBD2. The sequencing sample was made of blood. CDR3 protein: CASSGLAVTDTQYF. In DNA, the CDR3 is TGCGCCAGCAGCGGACTAGCGGTCACAGATACGCAGTATTTT.